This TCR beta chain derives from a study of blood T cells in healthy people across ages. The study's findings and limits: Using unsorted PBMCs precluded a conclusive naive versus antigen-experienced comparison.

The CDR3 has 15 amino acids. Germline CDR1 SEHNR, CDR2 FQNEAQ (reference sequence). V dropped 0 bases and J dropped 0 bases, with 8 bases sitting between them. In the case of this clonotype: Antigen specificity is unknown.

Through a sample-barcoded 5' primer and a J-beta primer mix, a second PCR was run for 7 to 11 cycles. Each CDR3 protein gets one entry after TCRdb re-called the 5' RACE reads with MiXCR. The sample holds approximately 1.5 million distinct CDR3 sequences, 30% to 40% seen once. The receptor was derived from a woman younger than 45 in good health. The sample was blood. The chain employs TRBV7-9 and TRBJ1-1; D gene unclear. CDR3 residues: CASSLAQHLNTEAFF. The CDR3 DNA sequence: TGTGCCAGCAGCTTAGCACAGCACTTGAACACTGAAGCTTTCTTT.